This T cell receptor beta chain was sequenced for a study of Graves' ophthalmopathy and Graves' hyperthyroidism. In this sample, this clonotype turned up many times. The antigen is undetermined. CDR1 is ENHRY and CDR2 is SYGVKD in the germline V gene. The CDR3 contains 15 residues. V was trimmed by 4 bases and J by 0 bases, leaving 13 bases between them. Whole-study findings and limits: In blood appeared most of the expanded thyroid clonotypes whose frequency exceeded 0.001.

Each hyperthyroidism patient was newly diagnosed, with under 2 months' duration, and aged 18 to 65. Certain patients were not enrolled. These were patients with other autoimmune diseases, uncontrolled infections, pregnancy or lactation. Transcripts of RNA were the source for amplifying TCR beta CDR3 regions. HTBI primers were used in a first-round RT-PCR, which preceded a second-round multiplex PCR. TCRdb re-derived calls from the multiplex PCR reads in MiXCR, one entry per CDR3 protein. This table holds more than 1,000,000 distinct CDR3 sequences, 35% to 45% found once. The receptor's source is an adult man with Graves' hyperthyroidism. The V call is TRBV10-3, the J call TRBJ2-7; D call uncertain. Sequencing was performed on peripheral blood or thyroid tissue (not recorded which). This CDR3 is CAISVSGHRSYEQYF. For the CDR3, the DNA is TGTGCCATCAGTGTTTCGGGCCATCGCTCCTACGAGCAGTACTTC.